This T cell receptor beta chain stems from a study of long-term antiretroviral therapy in people with HIV. Per germline, CDR1 WSHSY and CDR2 SAAADI. The CDR3 consists of 13 residues. Trimming took off 7 bases at V and 1 base at J, with 8 bases between the two ends. immunoSEQ v3.0 was run at survey level. TCRdb's copy holds only in-frame clones and misses some; the assay was immunoSEQ multiplex PCR. The sample has about 25,000 clones, 80% to 90% seen once. This sample comprised unsorted PBMCs, obtained 3 years after starting antiretroviral therapy. This rearrangement joins TRBV10-2 to TRBJ1-5; no definite D call. This receptor was identified in a man between 18 and 29 years old with HIV. The CDR3 DNA reads as TGCGCCAGCATGGGGTCAAGCAATCAGCCCCAGCATTTT. Residues: CASMGSSNQPQHF.